This passage covers 22 T cell receptor beta chains from one sample sequenced in a study of CD8 T cells in ankylosing spondylitis (TCRdb year 2017). The receptor library was made with 5' RACE. For sequencing, an Illumina HiSeq 2500 was employed. TCRdb redid the processing of the public reads, applying fastp at Q25 and MiXCR, and retained in-frame beta chains. For every CDR3 protein sequence, its rows merge into one entry that carries the most common genes and DNA. Present in this sample are 200,000 to 250,000 distinct CDR3 sequences, roughly a tenth of which were seen just once. The ten biggest clones cover roughly 2.5% of the sample. The sample consisted of blood, either unsorted or a sorted T cell fraction (not recorded which). These TCRs come from a male donor with ankylosing spondylitis or in good health (not recorded which).

V and J are TRBV20-1 and TRBJ2-3; 7 nucleotides align to TRBD2. Trimming cost V 1 base and J 3 bases; bases outside gene matches: 19. Germline CDR1 DFQATT, CDR2 SNEGSKA (reference sequence). The CDR3 spans 19 residues. CDR3 DNA sequence: TGCAGTGCTAGAGTCCGTCTCCATAGCGGGCCTAGGGGAACAGATACGCAGTATTTT. Protein sequence: CSARVRLHSGPRGTDTQYF.

This clonotype was seen many times. The chain recombines TRBV5-1 with TRBJ1-1; TRBD1 might be the D (6 bases). The ends were cut back, 4 bases at V and 0 bases at J, with 10 bases in the middle. Germline values: CDR1 SGHRS, CDR2 YFSETQ. This CDR3 spans 14 amino acids. CDR3 nucleotides: TGCGCCAGCAGCCCTGGACAGATGAACACTGAAGCTTTCTTT. Translating it yields CASSPGQMNTEAFF. Full variable domain (outside the CDR3, taken from reference TRBV5-1 and TRBJ1-1): KAGVTQTPRYLIKTRGQQVTLSCSPISGHRSVSWYQQTPGQGLQFLFEYFSETQRNKGNFPGRFSGRQFSNSRSEMNVSTLELGDSALYLCASSPGQMNTEAFFGQGTRLTVV.

The V and J genes are TRBV30 and TRBJ2-1, with D tentatively TRBD1 or TRBD2 (7 bases each). The V gene's germline CDR1 is GTSNPN and CDR2 SVGIG (reference sequence). The CDR3 runs 13 residues. With 0 bases removed from V and 9 bases from J, the gap between germline ends came to 12 bases. This CDR3 reads CAWSVPGGGEQFF. In DNA, the CDR3 is TGTGCCTGGAGTGTACCAGGGGGGGGTGAGCAGTTCTTC.

The chain uses TRBV10-2 and TRBJ2-7; D is undetermined. The CDR3 contains 13 residues. Trimming took 8 bases from V and 2 from J, leaving 13 bases between them. Per the germline V gene, CDR1 is WSHSY and CDR2 is SAAADI. Here the CDR3 DNA reads TGCGCCAGCGTTTTAGAGCAGCCCTACGAGCAGTACTTC. Its protein is CASVLEQPYEQYF.

This clonotype was counted many times. The chain employs TRBV5-1 and TRBJ2-7, with D perhaps matching TRBD2 (5 bases). CDR3 size: 14 residues. In germline, CDR1 is SGHRS, CDR2 YFSETQ. V lost 0 bases to trimming and J lost 5 bases, with 12 bases between them. CDR3 DNA: TGCGCCAGCAGCTTGGCCCCGGGAACTAACGAGCAGTACTTC. Amino acids: CASSLAPGTNEQYF.

This clonotype was picked up many times. This rearrangement joins TRBV20-1 to TRBJ2-3; D ambiguous. Germline values: CDR1 DFQATT, CDR2 SNEGSKA (reference sequence). The CDR3 runs 16 residues. V was pared by 3 bases and J by 6 bases, with 22 bases between. CDR3 protein: CSARRIPVPSQDTQYF. The CDR3 nucleotides read TGCAGTGCTAGGCGGATTCCTGTCCCTTCCCAGGATACGCAGTATTTT.

This clonotype was recorded many times. The chain employs TRBV19 and TRBJ2-1; TRBD2 matches 11 bases. V gave up 5 bases and J gave up 9 bases; unmatched junction bases: 3. CDR3 size: 13 residues. In germline, CDR1 is LNHDA, CDR2 SQIVND (reference sequence). CDR3 nucleotides: TGTGCCAGTAGTGTGGGGACTAGCGGTGAGCAGTTCTTC. Its translation: CASSVGTSGEQFF.

This clonotype showed up just a few times. The chain has TRBV2 and TRBJ2-2, with D tentatively TRBD2 (6 bases). V was cut by 5 bases and J by 3 bases, with 16 bases left in between. Germline CDR1 reads SNHLY; CDR2 reads FYNNEI. This CDR3 region has 16 residues. The CDR3: CASSPRDSRYTGELFF. CDR3 nucleotides: TGTGCCAGCAGTCCCCGGGACTCCCGTTACACCGGGGAGCTGTTTTTT.

V gene TRBV11-3 combines with J gene TRBJ1-1; D unresolved. V dropped 1 base and J dropped 6 bases, with 12 bases sitting between them. CDR1 is SGHNT and CDR2 is YENEEA in the germline V gene. This CDR3 has 14 residues. The chain's CDR3 is CASSLGPYSPEAFF. Here the CDR3 DNA reads TGTGCCAGCAGCTTAGGACCTTACTCCCCTGAAGCTTTCTTT. The full variable domain, its missing parts supplied by reference TRBV11-3 and TRBJ1-1, is EAGVVQSPRYKIIEKKQPVAFWCNPISGHNTLYWYLQNLGQGPELLIRYENEEAVDDSQLPKDRFSAERLKGVDSTLKIQPAELGDSAVYLCASSLGPYSPEAFFGQGTRLTVV.

This clonotype was seen repeatedly, ten times or more. The gene calls are TRBV12-3 or TRBV12-4 and TRBJ2-2; 12 bases match TRBD2. The V segment lost 6 bases and the J segment 7 bases; nucleotides outside the gene matches: 6. The CDR3 is 15 amino acids. The CDR3 sequence: CASRVGLAGLGELFF. In DNA form, the CDR3 reads TGTGCCAGCAGGGTGGGACTAGCGGGCCTCGGGGAGCTGTTTTTT.

Turning to this clonotype: It may be a read error: a sequence one base away is much more abundant. The chain recombines TRBV6-1 with TRBJ2-1, with 8 bases fitting TRBD2. Losses at the gene ends were 6 bases for V and 6 bases for J; bases not matched to a gene: 13. CDR3 length: 16 residues. Per the germline V gene, CDR1 is MNHNS and CDR2 is SASEGT. This chain's CDR3 is CASSPSGGRYCNEQFF. The CDR3 nucleotides are TGTGCCAGCAGCCCTAGCGGCGGGAGGTACTGCAATGAGCAGTTCTTC.

This clonotype has at least ten counts. The chain uses TRBV20-1 and TRBJ2-5; 9 nucleotides match TRBD1. The junction had 6 bases not matched to a gene; V was cut back by 5 bases and J by 5 bases. Germline CDR1 DFQATT, CDR2 SNEGSKA (reference sequence). This CDR3 comprises 13 residues. The CDR3 loop is CSAPWTGAETQYF. In DNA, the CDR3 is TGCAGTGCTCCCTGGACAGGGGCCGAGACCCAGTACTTC.

This clonotype was found many times. This chain connects TRBV4-2 to TRBJ2-3; D remains unclear. The CDR3 sequence is 16 residues long. Germline loops: CDR1 LGHNA, CDR2 YNFKEQ. V lost 1 base, J lost 5 bases, and 16 bases lay in between. The CDR3 DNA follows: TGTGCCAGCAGCCAAGCGGCTAGTAATTCAATAGATACGCAGTATTTT. Residues: CASSQAASNSIDTQYF.

Ten or more counts support this clonotype. The rearrangement joins TRBV30 to TRBJ2-3; D gene uncertain. The germline V gene has CDR1 GTSNPN and CDR2 SVGIG (reference sequence). The CDR3 length is 12 residues. With 1 base removed from V and 5 bases from J, the gap between germline ends came to 7 bases. The CDR3 nucleotides are TGTGCCTGGAGTGAAACCTTAGATACGCAGTATTTT. Amino acid sequence: CAWSETLDTQYF.

The table lists this clonotype with many counts. The chain combines TRBV20-1 with TRBJ2-3; D is unclear. The germline V gene has CDR1 DFQATT and CDR2 SNEGSKA (reference sequence). V was pared by 3 bases and J by 6 bases, with 19 bases between. The CDR3 is made up of 15 amino acids. The CDR3 nucleotides read TGCAGTGCTAGTCTATCCCTTTTATCCGACGATACGCAGTATTTT. Its protein is CSASLSLLSDDTQYF.

This clonotype has ten or more counts. This chain links TRBV7-9 with TRBJ1-5; D gene ambiguous. V was pared by 7 bases and J by 3 bases, with 10 bases between. Germline lookup yields CDR1 SEHNR and CDR2 FQNEAQ (reference sequence). The CDR3 has 13 amino acids. The CDR3 reads CASTGYNNQPQHF. The CDR3 bases are TGTGCCAGCACGGGCTATAACAATCAGCCCCAGCATTTT.

There are many counts of this clonotype. The V call is TRBV5-1, the J call TRBJ1-6; TRBD1 matches 7 bases. V shed 6 bases, J shed 7 bases, and the junction held 10 bases outside the gene matches. The CDR3 extends over 15 amino acids. CDR1 is SGHRS and CDR2 is YFSETQ in the germline V gene. CDR3 bases: TGCGCCAGCAAGCTTAAGGACAGGCAAAATTCACCCCTCCACTTT. Its protein is CASKLKDRQNSPLHF.

This clonotype was observed a few times. The chain links TRBV27 to TRBJ1-2, with D possibly matching TRBD1 (6 bases). V lost 5 bases and J 4 bases, leaving 23 bases between the germline ends. The CDR3 is 17 residues long. From germline, CDR1 is MNHEY and CDR2 SMNVEV (reference sequence). DNA of the CDR3: TGTGCCAGCAGTCCCAGGGGAGCAGGGTGGGGATCCTATGGCTACACCTTC. This codes for CASSPRGAGWGSYGYTF.

This clonotype was recorded many times. The chain uses TRBV29-1 and TRBJ2-2; 11 nucleotides align to TRBD2. Trimming at V came to 4 bases and at J to 6 bases, leaving 4 bases not matched to a gene. CDR3 length equals 14 residues. Per germline, CDR1 SQVTM and CDR2 ANQGSEA. CDR3 region: CSVVYSGRAGELFF. The CDR3, as DNA: TGCAGCGTTGTCTATAGCGGGAGGGCCGGGGAGCTGTTTTTT.

Notes on this clonotype: A much more abundant neighbour one base away suggests this may be a read error. The rearrangement joins TRBV7-2 to TRBJ1-1; possibly TRBD1 for D (6 bases). The CDR3 has 15 amino acids. The V gene's germline CDR1 is SGHTA and CDR2 FQGNSA. This CDR3 reads CAGSRNTQGNTEAFF. In DNA, the CDR3 is TGTGCCGGCAGCCGAAACACACAGGGGAACACTGAAGCTTTCTTT.

This clonotype has ten or more counts. The chain links TRBV14 to TRBJ1-1; D ambiguous. Germline CDR1 SGHDN, CDR2 FVKESK. Trimming left V 0 bases short and J 4 bases short, with 6 bases between. This CDR3 comprises 13 residues. The CDR3 loop is CASSQDRVTEAFF. The CDR3 region has the DNA TGTGCCAGCAGCCAAGATAGGGTCACTGAAGCTTTCTTT.

In its sample, this clonotype was seen many times. The genes are TRBV27 and TRBJ2-1; 11 nucleotides agree with TRBD2. The V gene end was trimmed by 5 bases and the J gene end by 0 bases; junction bases not matched to a gene: 9. The CDR3 has 18 amino acids. Germline loops: CDR1 MNHEY, CDR2 SMNVEV (reference sequence). CDR3: CASSITSGSRGSYNEQFF. The DNA for the CDR3 is TGTGCCAGCAGTATTACTAGCGGGAGTCGCGGCTCCTACAATGAGCAGTTCTTC.